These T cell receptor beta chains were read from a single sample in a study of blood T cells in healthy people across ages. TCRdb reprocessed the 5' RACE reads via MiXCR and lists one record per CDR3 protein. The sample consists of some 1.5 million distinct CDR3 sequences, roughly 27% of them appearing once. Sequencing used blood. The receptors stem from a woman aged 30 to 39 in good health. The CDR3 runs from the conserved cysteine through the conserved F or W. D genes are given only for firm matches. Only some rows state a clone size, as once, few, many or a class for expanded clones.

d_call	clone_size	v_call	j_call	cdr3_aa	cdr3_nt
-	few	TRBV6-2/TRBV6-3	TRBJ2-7	CASSPDRRPEPLYEQYF	TGTGCCAGCAGTCCCGATAGGAGGCCGGAACCACTCTACGAGCAGTACTTC
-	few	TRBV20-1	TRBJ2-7	CSARRTGPYERYF	TGCAGTGCGCGGAGGACCGGGCCCTACGAGCGGTACTTC
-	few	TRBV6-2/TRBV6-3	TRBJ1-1	CASSYSSLSKNTEAFF	TGTGCCAGCAGTTACTCGAGCCTCTCAAAGAACACTGAAGCTTTCTTT
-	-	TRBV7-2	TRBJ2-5	CASSPSDYWGTETQYF	TGTGCCAGCAGCCCTAGCGACTACTGGGGCACAGAGACCCAGTACTTC
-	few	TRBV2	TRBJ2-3	CASSTQEVGDTQYF	TGTGCCAGCAGTACACAGGAGGTCGGAGATACGCAGTATTTT
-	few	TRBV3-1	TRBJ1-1	CASSQDLRISEAFF	TGTGCCAGCAGCCAAGACCTGCGGATCAGTGAAGCTTTCTTT
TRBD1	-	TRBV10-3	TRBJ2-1	CAISVGQGGSEQFF	TGTGCCATCAGCGTGGGACAGGGGGGGAGTGAGCAGTTCTTC
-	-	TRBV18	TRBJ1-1	CASSPDSPVRLNTEAFF	TGTGCCAGCTCACCCGACAGCCCCGTTAGATTGAACACTGAAGCTTTCTTT
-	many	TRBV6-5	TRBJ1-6	CASSYSITDDSPLHF	TGTGCCAGCAGTTACTCGATTACGGACGACTCACCCCTCCACTTT
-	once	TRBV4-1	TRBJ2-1	CASSLASMALVEQFF	TGCGCCAGCAGCCTAGCTAGCATGGCTCTAGTTGAGCAGTTCTTC
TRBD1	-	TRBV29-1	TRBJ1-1	CSVDAAGGAITEAFF	TGCAGCGTTGATGCGGCAGGGGGCGCGATCACTGAAGCTTTCTTT
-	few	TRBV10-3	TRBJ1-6	CAIRGGQNSPLHF	TGTGCCATCAGGGGGGGTCAAAATTCACCCCTCCACTTT
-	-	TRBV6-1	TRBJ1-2	CASSEAAGTGGYTF	TGTGCCAGCAGTGAAGCCGCGGGGACGGGGGGCTACACCTTC
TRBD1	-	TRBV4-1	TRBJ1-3	CASSQDGVRGGNTIYF	TGCGCCAGCAGCCAAGATGGGGTCAGGGGGGGAAACACCATATATTTT